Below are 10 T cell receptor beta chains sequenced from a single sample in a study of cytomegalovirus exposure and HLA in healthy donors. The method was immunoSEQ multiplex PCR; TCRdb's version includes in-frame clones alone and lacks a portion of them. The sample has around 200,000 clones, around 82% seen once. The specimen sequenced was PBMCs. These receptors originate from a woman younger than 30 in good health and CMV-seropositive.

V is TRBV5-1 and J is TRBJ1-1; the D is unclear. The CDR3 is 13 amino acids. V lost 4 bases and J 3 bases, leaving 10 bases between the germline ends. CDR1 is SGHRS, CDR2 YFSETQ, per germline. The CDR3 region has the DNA TGCGCCAGCAGCGCTGACACCTACACTGAAGCTTTCTTT. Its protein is CASSADTYTEAFF.

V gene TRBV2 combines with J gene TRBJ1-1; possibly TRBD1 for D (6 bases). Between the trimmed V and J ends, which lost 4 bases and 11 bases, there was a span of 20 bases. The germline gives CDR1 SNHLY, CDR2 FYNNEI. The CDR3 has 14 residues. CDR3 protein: CASSVAGRGRDAFF. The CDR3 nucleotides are TGTGCCAGCAGTGTTGCCGGCAGGGGCAGGGATGCTTTCTTT.

The CDR3 loop is CASSEVARAANTEAFF. Written as DNA, the CDR3 is TGTGCCAGCAGTGAGGTCGCGAGGGCAGCAAACACTGAAGCTTTCTTT. The chain carries TRBV25-1 and TRBJ1-1; D is ambiguous. V shed 3 bases and J shed 2 bases, with 16 bases lying between them. Germline V gene lookup returns CDR1 MGHDK and CDR2 SYGVNS. This CDR3 has 16 residues. Full variable domain (missing parts from reference TRBV25-1 and TRBJ1-1): EADIYQTPRYLVIGTGKKITLECSQTMGHDKMYWYQQDPGMELHLIHYSYGVNSTEKGDLSSESTVSRIRTEHFPLTLESARPSHTSQYLCASSEVARAANTEAFFGQGTRLTVV.

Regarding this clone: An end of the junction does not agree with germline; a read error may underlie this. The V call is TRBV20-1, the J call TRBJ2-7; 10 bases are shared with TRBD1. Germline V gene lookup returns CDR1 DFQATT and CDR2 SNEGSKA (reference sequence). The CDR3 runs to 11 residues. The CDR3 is CSAMTGGFLLF. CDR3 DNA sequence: TGCAGTGCTATGACAGGGGGCTTCCTGTTATTC.

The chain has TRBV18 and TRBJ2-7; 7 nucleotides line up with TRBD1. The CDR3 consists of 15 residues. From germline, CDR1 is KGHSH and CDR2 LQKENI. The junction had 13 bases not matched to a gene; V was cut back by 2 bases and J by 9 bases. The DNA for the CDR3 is TGTGCCAGCTCACCAAAAGTAGGGGGCGAAAACGGGCAGTACTTC. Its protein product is CASSPKVGGENGQYF.

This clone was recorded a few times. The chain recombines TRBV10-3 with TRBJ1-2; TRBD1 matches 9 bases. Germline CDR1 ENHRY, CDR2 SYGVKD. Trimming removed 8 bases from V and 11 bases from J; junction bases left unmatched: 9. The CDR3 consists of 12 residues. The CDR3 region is CAISTGGLGYTF. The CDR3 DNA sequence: TGTGCCATCTCCACAGGGGGCTTGGGATACACCTTC.

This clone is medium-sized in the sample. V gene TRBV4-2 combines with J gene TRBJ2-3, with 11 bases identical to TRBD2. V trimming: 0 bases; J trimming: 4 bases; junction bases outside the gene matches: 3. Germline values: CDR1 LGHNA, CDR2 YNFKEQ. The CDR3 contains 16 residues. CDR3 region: CASSQDFSGGADTQYF. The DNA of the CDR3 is TGTGCCAGCAGCCAAGATTTTAGCGGGGGGGCAGATACGCAGTATTTT.

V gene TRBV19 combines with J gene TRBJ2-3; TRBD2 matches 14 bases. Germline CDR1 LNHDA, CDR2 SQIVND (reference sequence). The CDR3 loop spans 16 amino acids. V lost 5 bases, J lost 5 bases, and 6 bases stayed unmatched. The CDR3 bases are TGTGCCAGTAGTGCTAGGACTAGCGGGGGGTTAGATACGCAGTATTTT. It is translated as CASSARTSGGLDTQYF.

CDR3 protein: CASSAWTAQETQYF. The CDR3 DNA reads as TGTGCCAGCAGTGCGTGGACAGCACAAGAGACCCAGTACTTC. The V and J genes are TRBV25-1 and TRBJ2-5, with D maybe TRBD1 (6 bases). The germline V gene has CDR1 MGHDK and CDR2 SYGVNS. The ends were cut back, 4 bases at V and 2 bases at J, with 11 bases in the middle. This CDR3 contains 14 residues.

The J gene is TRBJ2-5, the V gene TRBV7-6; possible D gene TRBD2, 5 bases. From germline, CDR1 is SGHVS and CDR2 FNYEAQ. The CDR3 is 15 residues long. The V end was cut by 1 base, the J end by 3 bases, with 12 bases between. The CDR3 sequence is CASSLVGSTKETQYF. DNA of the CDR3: TGTGCCAGCAGCTTAGTAGGGAGCACCAAAGAGACCCAGTACTTC.